The 24 T cell receptor beta chains below were found in one sample sequenced in a study of blood T cell repertoires in COVID-19. Sequencing used immunoSEQ multiplex PCR; TCRdb keeps in-frame clones, though not all of them. The sample shows roughly 130,000 clones, 84% of them seen only once. Sequencing was performed on peripheral blood. The receptors were gathered from a woman aged 25 to 39 who had recovered from COVID-19.

The genes are TRBV3-1 (or the pseudogene TRBV3-2) and TRBJ2-7, with 10 nucleotides matching TRBD1. This CDR3 has 14 residues. Germline V gene lookup returns CDR1 LGHDT and CDR2 YNNKEL (reference sequence). The V segment lost 4 bases and the J segment 3 bases; nucleotides outside the gene matches: 3. CDR3: CASSPGQGNYEQYF. The DNA of the CDR3 is TGTGCCAGCAGCCCGGGACAGGGGAACTACGAGCAGTACTTC.

The genes are TRBV10-3 and TRBJ1-3; D is possibly TRBD1 (6 bases). The germline V gene encodes CDR1 ENHRY and CDR2 SYGVKD. With 10 bases removed from V and 1 base from J, the gap between germline ends came to 14 bases. This CDR3 spans 14 amino acids. CDR3 nucleotide sequence: TGTGCCACAAGACAGGATGTATCTGGAAACACCATATATTTT. Protein sequence: CATRQDVSGNTIYF.

The gene calls are TRBV11-2 and TRBJ2-3; 14 bases are shared with TRBD2. Looked up from germline, CDR1 is SGHAT and CDR2 is FQNNGV. CDR3 length: 17 amino acids. Trimming took 5 bases from V and 4 from J; bases not matched to a gene: 8. The CDR3 is CASSPGTSGSGADTQYF. Here the CDR3 DNA reads TGTGCCAGCAGCCCCGGGACTAGCGGGAGTGGCGCAGATACGCAGTATTTT. Drawing the rest from reference TRBV11-2 and TRBJ2-3, the complete variable domain is EAGVAQSPRYKIIEKRQSVAFWCNPISGHATLYWYQQILGQGPKLLIQFQNNGVVDDSQLPKDRFSAERLKGVDSTLKIQPAKLEDSAVYLCASSPGTSGSGADTQYFGPGTRLTVL.

The chain carries TRBV13 and TRBJ1-2; the match to TRBD1 covers 8 bases. Losses at the gene ends were 5 bases for V and 1 base for J; bases not matched to a gene: 9. In germline, CDR1 is PRHDT, CDR2 FYEKMQ (reference sequence). This CDR3 contains 16 residues. CDR3 sequence: CASSIKGQGINYGYTF. CDR3 bases: TGTGCCAGCAGCATCAAAGGACAGGGCATTAACTATGGCTACACCTTC.

The chain's CDR3 is CASSSTSGRETQYF. CDR3 coding DNA: TGCGCCAGCAGCTCGACTAGCGGGAGAGAGACCCAGTACTTC. The chain combines TRBV5-1 with TRBJ2-5; 12 positions match TRBD2. The CDR3 contains 14 residues. CDR1 is SGHRS, CDR2 YFSETQ, per germline. V was pared by 3 bases and J by 4 bases, with 1 base of the junction left unmatched.

The rearrangement links TRBV19 to TRBJ1-3; D might be TRBD1 (5 bases). V lost 2 bases and J 3 bases, leaving 11 bases between the germline ends. The CDR3 totals 15 residues. CDR1 is LNHDA, CDR2 SQIVND, per germline (reference sequence). The CDR3: CASSINRLDGNTIYF. CDR3 sequence (DNA): TGTGCCAGTAGTATAAACAGGTTGGATGGAAACACCATATATTTT.

This clone was found once. This chain links TRBV11-2 with TRBJ1-1, with a weak D call TRBD1 (6 bases). Between the trimmed V and J ends, which lost 1 base and 9 bases, there was a span of 9 bases. The germline CDR1 and CDR2 sequences are SGHAT and FQNNGV. CDR3 size: 12 residues. DNA for the CDR3: TGTGCCAGCAGCTTAGTAGGACAGAAAGCTTTCTTT. It translates to CASSLVGQKAFF.

The chain couples TRBV29-1 to TRBJ2-3; 8 nucleotides line up with TRBD2. This CDR3 is 15 amino acids long. J lost 1 base, V lost 3 bases, and 6 bases had no gene match. The germline gives CDR1 SQVTM, CDR2 ANQGSEA. CDR3 residues: CSVEEAGAGTDTQYF. CDR3 DNA: TGCAGCGTTGAGGAAGCGGGAGCGGGCACAGATACGCAGTATTTT.

The chain uses TRBV2 and TRBJ1-2; tentative D call: TRBD1 (5 bases). The germline gives CDR1 SNHLY, CDR2 FYNNEI. The CDR3 is 14 amino acids. Trimming removed 8 bases at V and 2 bases at J, with 15 bases between. CDR3 residues: CASVGGIVNYGYTF. DNA of the CDR3: TGTGCCAGCGTGGGGGGGATAGTAAACTATGGCTACACCTTC.

This clone turned up a few times. This chain uses TRBV19 with TRBJ2-1, with 8 bases identical to TRBD1. From germline, CDR1 is LNHDA and CDR2 SQIVND (reference sequence). The CDR3 has 16 amino acids. The V gene end was trimmed by 2 bases and the J gene end by 6 bases; junction bases not matched to a gene: 9. In DNA, the CDR3 is TGTGCCAGTAGTATATTTGGACAGGGCACCCTCAATGAGCAGTTCTTC. It translates to CASSIFGQGTLNEQFF.

The chain carries TRBV5-1 and TRBJ2-1; 9 bases align to TRBD2. Germline lookup yields CDR1 SGHRS and CDR2 YFSETQ. The CDR3 length is 15 residues. Trimming at V came to 0 bases and at J to 6 bases, leaving 4 bases not matched to a gene. This chain's CDR3 is CASSLVAGGFNEQFF. The CDR3 DNA sequence: TGCGCCAGCAGCTTGGTTGCGGGAGGGTTCAATGAGCAGTTCTTC.

V and J are TRBV7-2 and TRBJ1-2; D is unresolved. CDR3 size: 13 residues. In germline, CDR1 is SGHTA, CDR2 FQGNSA. With 4 bases removed from V and 8 bases from J, the gap between germline ends came to 14 bases. The DNA for the CDR3 is TGTGCCAGCAGCTCCCGGGATCGTATAGGCTACACCTTC. Translation gives CASSSRDRIGYTF.

The sample holds one count of this clone. The V and J genes are TRBV29-1 and TRBJ2-3, with a weak D call TRBD1 (6 bases). The ends were cut back, 5 bases at V and 1 base at J, with 10 bases in the middle. This CDR3 is 13 amino acids long. Per germline, CDR1 SQVTM and CDR2 ANQGSEA. As DNA, the CDR3 is TGCAGCGTTCCGACAGGCGGCACAGATACGCAGTATTTT. Protein product: CSVPTGGTDTQYF.

This sequence joins TRBV5-5 and TRBJ1-3, with 9 bases that match TRBD1. Trimming took 5 bases from V and 2 from J; bases not matched to a gene: 8. There are 16 residues in the CDR3. CDR1 and CDR2 from the germline V gene are SGHKS and YYEKEE (reference sequence). The CDR3 protein is CASSIYRGHTGNTIYF. The CDR3 DNA reads as TGTGCCAGCAGTATTTACAGGGGGCACACTGGAAACACCATATATTTT.

In its sample, this clone was seen once. The chain uses TRBV6-5 and TRBJ2-5; 9 bases are shared with TRBD2. Germline lookup yields CDR1 MNHEY and CDR2 SVGAGI. V was clipped by 2 bases and J by 5 bases; unmatched bases: 9. This CDR3 has 16 residues. CDR3 DNA sequence: TGTGCCAGCAGTTACGGGAGTAGCGGGGGCCGGGAGACCCAGTACTTC. Amino acid sequence: CASSYGSSGGRETQYF.

V usage is TRBV19 and J usage is TRBJ2-5; TRBD1 agrees at 11 bases. Germline V lookup: CDR1 LNHDA, CDR2 SQIVND (reference sequence). The J segment lost 5 bases and the V segment lost 3 bases, leaving 11 bases of the junction unmatched. CDR3 length: 17 residues. The CDR3 DNA reads as TGTGCCAGTAGTATTACCCCTCGGACAGGGGGCGTGGAGACCCAGTACTTC. It codes for CASSITPRTGGVETQYF.

The chain carries TRBV5-5 and TRBJ2-2; 8 bases align to TRBD1. From germline, CDR1 is SGHKS and CDR2 YYEKEE (reference sequence). The V gene end was trimmed by 2 bases and the J gene end by 6 bases; junction bases not matched to a gene: 6. The CDR3 extends over 15 amino acids. The CDR3 spells CASSFSTGGSGELFF. The CDR3, as DNA: TGTGCCAGCAGCTTTTCTACAGGGGGATCCGGGGAGCTGTTTTTT. Based on the CDR3 plus reference TRBV5-5 and TRBJ2-2, the full variable domain is DAGVTQSPTHLIKTRGQQVTLRCSPISGHKSVSWYQQVLGQGPQFIFQYYEKEERGRGNFPDRFSARQFPNYSSELNVNALLLGDSALYLCASSFSTGGSGELFFGEGSRLTVL.

The chain links TRBV20-1 to TRBJ2-3, with 14 nucleotides matching TRBD2. The CDR3 totals 17 residues. Trimming cost V 3 bases and J 2 bases; bases outside gene matches: 7. CDR1 and CDR2 from the germline V gene are DFQATT and SNEGSKA (reference sequence). DNA of the CDR3: TGCAGTGCTAGTGGACTAGCGGGAGGCCGGGTCACAGATACGCAGTATTTT. The encoded protein is CSASGLAGGRVTDTQYF.

J is TRBJ1-1 and V is TRBV11-2, with TRBD1 matching 9 bases. Germline assignment: CDR1 SGHAT and CDR2 FQNNGV. The CDR3 runs to 14 residues. V shed 5 bases, J shed 4 bases, and the junction held 5 bases outside the gene matches. CDR3 nucleotides: TGTGCCAGCAGCAAATCACAGGGGGCCACTGAAGCTTTCTTT. Residues: CASSKSQGATEAFF.

CDR3 DNA: TGTGCCAGCAGCCATACAGGGAACACTGAAGCTTTCTTT. Translation: CASSHTGNTEAFF. V gene TRBV11-2 combines with J gene TRBJ1-1; weak D call: TRBD1 (5 bases). With 5 bases removed from V and 1 base from J, the gap between germline ends came to 8 bases. The V gene's germline CDR1 is SGHAT and CDR2 FQNNGV. This CDR3 has 13 residues.

Concerning this clone: The junction does not match germline at one end; this may be a read error. The chain couples TRBV30 to TRBJ1-4; D remains unclear. There are 15 residues in the CDR3. Germline lookup yields CDR1 GTSNPN and CDR2 SVGIG (reference sequence). CDR3 sequence reads: CAWRVTTATNEKLFF. The CDR3 DNA follows: TGTGCCTGGCGTGTAACCACTGCAACTAATGAAAAACTGTTTTTT.

This chain links TRBV14 with TRBJ2-5; 11 bases align to TRBD1. After removal of 4 bases from V and 2 bases from J, the junction contained 6 bases not matched to a gene. The CDR3 loop spans 16 amino acids. The germline V gene encodes CDR1 SGHDN and CDR2 FVKESK. The CDR3 spells CASSRRTGGYQETQYF. In nucleotides, the CDR3 is TGTGCCAGCAGCCGAAGGACAGGGGGCTATCAAGAGACCCAGTACTTC. The entire variable domain, with the rest obtained from reference TRBV14 and TRBJ2-5, is as follows: EAGVTQFPSHSVIEKGQTVTLRCDPISGHDNLYWYRRVMGKEIKFLLHFVKESKQDESGMPNNRFLAERTGGTYSTLKVQPAELEDSGVYFCASSRRTGGYQETQYFGPGTRLLVL.

The chain combines TRBV12-3 or TRBV12-4 with TRBJ1-2; D is undetermined. This CDR3 region has 13 residues. With 1 base removed from V and 4 bases from J, the gap between germline ends came to 7 bases. CDR3 coding DNA: TGTGCCAGCAGTTTAGAGAGCTTCTATGGCTACACCTTC. Protein: CASSLESFYGYTF.

The CDR3 DNA follows: TGCGCCAGCAGCTTGGTCGGACGGGAGACGGGGGGCTACACCTTC. It is translated as CASSLVGRETGGYTF. The V gene is TRBV5-1, the J gene TRBJ1-2; D remains unclear. The CDR3 is 15 amino acids. Trimming pared 0 bases from V and 8 bases from J, leaving 17 bases between. The germline CDR1 and CDR2 sequences are SGHRS and YFSETQ.